One T cell receptor (beta chain) is described in this entry. Its antigen remains unidentified. This sample is drawn from a study of T cell responses to AZD1222 COVID-19 vaccine. Findings of the study overall: When two AZD1222 doses had been given, Spike-specific TCR breadth and depth rose. At baseline, just a handful of AZD1222 recipients tested seropositive. Repertoires in all cases were sampled only once the peak T cell response had passed. The donor cohort was predominantly white British with a female majority, and clonal diversity may have been underestimated.

The CDR3 spans 14 residues. V was shortened by 3 bases and J by 3 bases, with 9 bases between the two germline ends. Germline V gene data show CDR1 as MDHEN and CDR2 as SYDVKM. Generated by immunoSEQ multiplex PCR, the TCRdb table keeps only in-frame clones and is missing some. This sample carries about 21,000 clones, approximately 82% of them seen once, and the ten largest clones take 40% to 45%. V is TRBV28 and J is TRBJ2-1; maybe TRBD1 (5 bases). Source: peripheral blood, taken on day 0 of AZD1222 vaccination. The receptor was isolated from an adult in good health. In DNA form, the CDR3 reads TGTGCCAGCAGTTTCGACAGTAGCTACAATGAGCAGTTCTTC. Its protein is CASSFDSSYNEQFF.